These 20 T cell receptor beta chains were sequenced from one sample in a study of vaccination effects on CD4 cells after COVID-19. These receptors have no known antigen. On day 10 of culture, CD4+ T cells were separated out. Sequenced by immunoSEQ multiplex PCR; TCRdb stores in-frame clones only, minus some. Here the sample spans 25,000 to 30,000 clones, 55% to 65% being singletons. This sample comprised CD4+ T cells from PBMCs cultured without peptide, obtained before COVID-19 vaccination. Receptors originate from a human donor who received a COVID-19 vaccine.

V gene TRBV24-1 combines with J gene TRBJ2-5; D is uncertain. From germline, CDR1 is KGHDR and CDR2 SFDVKD. V lost 5 bases, J lost 3 bases, and 27 bases lay in between. The CDR3 has 19 residues. The CDR3 coding sequence is TGTGCCACCAGTGCCTCGCGAAGATCCCCCTCACAGCCCGAAGAGACCCAGTACTTC. It yields the protein CATSASRRSPSQPEETQYF.

The genes are TRBV5-4 and TRBJ1-4; D possibly corresponds to TRBD1 (5 bases). Germline CDR1 reads SGHNT; CDR2 reads YYREEE (reference sequence). CDR3 size: 16 residues. Trimming took off 0 bases at V and 8 bases at J, with 17 bases between the two ends. The CDR3 nucleotides read TGTGCCAGCAGCTTGGCCGCAGCAGGGATAAACGAAAAACTGTTTTTT. This translates into CASSLAAAGINEKLFF. Full variable domain (remainder filled in from reference TRBV5-4 and TRBJ1-4): ETGVTQSPTHLIKTRGQQVTLRCSSQSGHNTVSWYQQALGQGPQFIFQYYREEENGRGNFPPRFSGLQFPNYSSELNVNALELDDSALYLCASSLAAAGINEKLFFGSGTQLSVL.

This chain connects TRBV10-3 to TRBJ2-5, with TRBD2 identical over 12 bases. Germline assignment: CDR1 ENHRY and CDR2 SYGVKD. With V trimmed by 4 bases and J by 5 bases, 8 bases remained unmatched. The CDR3 is made up of 16 amino acids. CDR3: CAISGRLAGEFETQYF. For the CDR3, the DNA is TGTGCCATCAGTGGCAGACTAGCGGGAGAGTTTGAGACCCAGTACTTC.

The CDR3 DNA reads as TGTGCCAGCATGTGGATCTTTACTGAAGCTTTCTTT. It specifies CASMWIFTEAFF. The chain is built from TRBV2 and TRBJ1-1; D is uncertain. The CDR3 contains 12 residues. Per the germline V gene, CDR1 is SNHLY and CDR2 is FYNNEI. Trimming left V 7 bases short and J 5 bases short, with 11 bases between.

This clone was found once. The rearrangement uses TRBV7-9 and TRBJ2-5; D is undetermined. The CDR3 spans 13 residues. Per the germline V gene, CDR1 is SEHNR and CDR2 is FQNEAQ (reference sequence). V dropped 5 bases and J dropped 2 bases, with 9 bases sitting between them. The CDR3 sequence is CASSLPPQETQYF. As DNA, the CDR3 is TGTGCCAGCAGCCTTCCTCCTCAAGAGACCCAGTACTTC.

CDR3 residues: CASSARTGQNTGELFF. The CDR3 DNA sequence: TGTGCCAGCAGCGCCCGGACAGGCCAAAACACCGGGGAGCTGTTTTTT. The rearrangement uses TRBV9 and TRBJ2-2, with 7 bases that match TRBD1. Trimming removed 3 bases from V and 2 bases from J; junction bases left unmatched: 7. Germline CDR1 reads SGDLS; CDR2 reads YYNGEE. The CDR3 runs to 16 residues. Variable domain in full (rest from reference TRBV9 and TRBJ2-2): DSGVTQTPKHLITATGQRVTLRCSPRSGDLSVYWYQQSLDQGLQFLIQYYNGEERAKGNILERFSAQQFPDLHSELNLSSLELGDSALYFCASSARTGQNTGELFFGEGSRLTVL.

The chain recombines TRBV19 with TRBJ1-2, with TRBD1 as a possible D gene (5 bases). The CDR3 totals 12 residues. Germline V gene sequence: CDR1 LNHDA, CDR2 SQIVND (reference sequence). The ends were cut back, 5 bases at V and 8 bases at J, with 12 bases in the middle. The chain's CDR3 is CASSFQGVGYTF. CDR3 DNA: TGTGCCAGTAGTTTCCAGGGAGTCGGCTACACCTTC. The full variable domain, completed using reference TRBV19 and TRBJ1-2, is DGGITQSPKYLFRKEGQNVTLSCEQNLNHDAMYWYRQDPGQGLRLIYYSQIVNDFQKGDIAEGYSVSREKKESFPLTVTSAQKNPTAFYLCASSFQGVGYTFGSGTRLTVV.

The chain uses TRBV6-4 and TRBJ1-2, with D possibly matching TRBD1 (5 bases). The CDR3 spans 15 residues. Trimming cost V 3 bases and J 0 bases, with 11 bases left between them. Germline loops: CDR1 MRHNA, CDR2 SNTAGT. This CDR3 reads CASSDSGYPNYGYTF. Here the CDR3 DNA reads TGTGCCAGCAGTGATTCAGGGTACCCTAACTATGGCTACACCTTC.

The chain couples TRBV6-4 to TRBJ2-1; a weak D match, TRBD2 (6 bases). The CDR3 contains 14 residues. Germline V gene lookup returns CDR1 MRHNA and CDR2 SNTAGT. V was trimmed by 3 bases and J by 0 bases, leaving 6 bases between them. The CDR3 loop reads CASSEEGSYNEQFF. CDR3 nucleotides: TGTGCCAGCAGTGAGGAGGGCTCCTACAATGAGCAGTTCTTC.

This chain connects TRBV7-2 to TRBJ1-6; 7 positions agree with TRBD1. The CDR3 sequence is 14 residues long. The germline CDR1 and CDR2 sequences are SGHTA and FQGNSA. With V trimmed by 5 bases and J by 13 bases, 11 bases remained unmatched. CDR3 amino acids: CASSPNPGQSPLHF. Written as DNA, the CDR3 is TGTGCCAGCAGCCCCAACCCGGGACAGTCGCCCCTCCACTTT. Based on the CDR3 plus reference TRBV7-2 and TRBJ1-6, the full variable domain is GAGVSQSPSNKVTEKGKDVELRCDPISGHTALYWYRQSLGQGLEFLIYFQGNSAPDKSGLPSDRFSAERTGGSVSTLTIQRTQQEDSAVYLCASSPNPGQSPLHFGNGTRLTVT.

The table lists this clone with a count of one. The genes are TRBV5-8 and TRBJ2-1, with 10 bases identical to TRBD2. In germline, CDR1 is SGHTS, CDR2 YDEGEE. The CDR3 has 15 amino acids. V was clipped by 2 bases and J by 7 bases; unmatched bases: 6. The CDR3: CASSLRSGRVNEQFF. The CDR3 region has the DNA TGTGCCAGCAGCTTAAGGAGCGGGAGGGTTAATGAGCAGTTCTTC.

This clone was counted between two and nine times. The chain uses TRBV27 and TRBJ1-5, with TRBD1 matching 7 bases. The V gene's germline CDR1 is MNHEY and CDR2 SMNVEV (reference sequence). The CDR3 spans 15 residues. The ends lost 5 bases at V and 4 bases at J; junction bases unmatched: 8. The CDR3 DNA is TGTGCCAGCAGTCCATCACAGGGGCGGAATCAGCCCCAGCATTTT. Translation: CASSPSQGRNQPQHF.

This clone was recorded a few times. The chain joins TRBV19 to TRBJ2-1; weak D call: TRBD1 (6 bases). This CDR3 is 16 amino acids long. Germline V gene data show CDR1 as LNHDA and CDR2 as SQIVND (reference sequence). Trimming pared 5 bases from V and 0 bases from J, leaving 14 bases between. CDR3 sequence reads: CASSPTTGNSYNEQFF. The CDR3 nucleotides are TGTGCCAGTAGTCCAACGACAGGCAACTCCTACAATGAGCAGTTCTTC.

The chain links TRBV7-9 to TRBJ1-1, with D possibly being TRBD1 (6 bases). CDR1 SEHNR and CDR2 FQNEAQ come from the germline V gene (reference sequence). The CDR3 totals 14 residues. V was clipped by 4 bases and J by 6 bases, with 15 bases between them. CDR3 residues: CASSSATGFPEAFF. CDR3 sequence (DNA): TGTGCCAGCAGCTCGGCCACAGGGTTCCCTGAAGCTTTCTTT. The full variable domain, completed using reference TRBV7-9 and TRBJ1-1, is DTGVSQNPRHKITKRGQNVTFRCDPISEHNRLYWYRQTLGQGPEFLTYFQNEAQLEKSRLLSDRFSAERPKGSFSTLEIQRTEQGDSAMYLCASSSATGFPEAFFGQGTRLTVV.

This chain uses TRBV19 with TRBJ2-1; 13 bases align to TRBD2. Germline assignment: CDR1 LNHDA and CDR2 SQIVND (reference sequence). The CDR3 sequence is 17 residues long. CDR3 region: CAAGTSGMWGSYNEQFF. The CDR3 DNA follows: TGTGCTGCCGGGACTAGCGGGATGTGGGGGTCCTACAATGAGCAGTTCTTC.

This rearrangement joins TRBV10-3 to TRBJ2-3, with 10 nucleotides matching TRBD1. V lost 4 bases, J lost 2 bases, and 3 bases stayed unmatched. The CDR3 length is 15 residues. Germline values: CDR1 ENHRY, CDR2 SYGVKD. CDR3 loop: CAISAGQGNTDTQYF. In DNA form, the CDR3 reads TGTGCCATCAGTGCGGGACAGGGGAACACAGATACGCAGTATTTT.

This rearrangement joins TRBV2 to TRBJ2-1, with TRBD2 matching 16 bases. V was pared by 6 bases and J by 0 bases, with 8 bases of the junction left unmatched. Germline V lookup: CDR1 SNHLY, CDR2 FYNNEI. CDR3 length equals 19 residues. In DNA form, the CDR3 reads TGTGCCAGCAGCGTTGGGACTAGCGGGAGGGCCAGCTCCTACAATGAGCAGTTCTTC. Amino acid sequence: CASSVGTSGRASSYNEQFF.

The V and J genes are TRBV2 and TRBJ2-6, with D unresolved. This CDR3 has 15 residues. V lost 6 bases and J 0 bases, leaving 9 bases between the germline ends. Germline V gene lookup returns CDR1 SNHLY and CDR2 FYNNEI. The CDR3 sequence is CASSLSHSGANVLTF. Here the CDR3 DNA reads TGTGCCAGCAGCTTAAGTCACTCTGGGGCCAACGTCCTGACTTTC.

The chain recombines TRBV6-6 with TRBJ1-2; D remains ambiguous. Germline V gene lookup returns CDR1 MNHNY and CDR2 SVGAGI (reference sequence). This CDR3 spans 17 amino acids. Trimming stripped 7 bases from V and 0 bases from J, with 21 bases between. The CDR3 region has the DNA TGTGCCAGCAATCGAGAGGGAACACCGTTAGCTAACTATGGCTACACCTTC. It specifies CASNREGTPLANYGYTF.

The CDR3 reads CASSLKRTGVNSPLHF. CDR3 coding DNA: TGTGCCAGCAGCTTGAAGCGGACAGGGGTGAATTCACCCCTCCACTTT. This chain uses TRBV5-6 with TRBJ1-6; 9 nucleotides line up with TRBD1. After removal of 1 base from V and 7 bases from J, the junction contained 6 bases not matched to a gene. The CDR3 length is 16 residues. Germline V gene lookup returns CDR1 SGHDT and CDR2 YYEEEE.